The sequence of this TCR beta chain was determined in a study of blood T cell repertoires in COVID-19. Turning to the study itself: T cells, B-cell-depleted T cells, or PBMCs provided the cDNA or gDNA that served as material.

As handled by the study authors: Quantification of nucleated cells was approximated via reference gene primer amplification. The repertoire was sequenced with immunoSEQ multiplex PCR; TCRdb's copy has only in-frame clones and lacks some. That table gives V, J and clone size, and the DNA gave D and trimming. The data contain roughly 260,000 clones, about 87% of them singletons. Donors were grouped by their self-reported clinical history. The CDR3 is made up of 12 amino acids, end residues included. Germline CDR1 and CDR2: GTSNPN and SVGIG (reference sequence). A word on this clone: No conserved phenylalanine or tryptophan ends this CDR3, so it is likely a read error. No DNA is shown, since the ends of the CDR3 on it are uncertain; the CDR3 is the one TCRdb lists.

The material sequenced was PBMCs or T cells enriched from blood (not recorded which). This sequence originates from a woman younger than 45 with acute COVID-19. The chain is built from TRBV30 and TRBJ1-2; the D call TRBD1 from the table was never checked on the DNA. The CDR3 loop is CAWSVPPVGPFL.